These T cell receptor beta chains were read from a single sample in a study of cytomegalovirus exposure and HLA in healthy donors. The table came from immunoSEQ multiplex PCR; TCRdb's copy has only in-frame clones and leaves some out. Of 130,000 or so clones listed, around three quarters were seen once; the top ten hold 5% to 6.5%. The material sequenced was PBMCs. Every receptor here comes from a man between 25 and 39 years old in good health and CMV-seronegative. The CDR3 runs from the conserved cysteine through the conserved F or W. The order of the fields is V gene, D gene, J gene, clone size, CDR3 protein, CDR3 DNA. A D gene is named only where the DNA matches it firmly. Clone sizes are given selectively: once, few, many, or a class where the clone is expanded.

>TRBV5-5|.|TRBJ1-4|.
CASSLQGGREKLFF
TGTGCCAGCAGCTTGCAGGGCGGACGTGAAAAACTGTTTTTT
>TRBV18|TRBD2|TRBJ2-2|.
CASSPGLAGVGELFF
TGTGCCAGCTCACCCGGACTAGCGGGAGTCGGGGAGCTGTTTTTT
>TRBV7-8|TRBD2|TRBJ2-3|.
CASSREGRGLLGVSTDTQYF
TGTGCCAGCAGTCGGGAAGGGAGGGGACTCCTTGGGGTCAGCACAGATACGCAGTATTTT
>TRBV5-4|TRBD1|TRBJ1-2|.
CASSLSTGLIAGYTF
TGTGCCAGCAGCCTCTCGACAGGGCTTATTGCTGGCTACACCTTC
>TRBV28|TRBD2|TRBJ2-7|.
CASSRGTSGYSYEQYF
TGTGCCAGCAGCAGAGGGACTAGCGGGTACTCCTACGAGCAGTACTTC
>TRBV7-6|TRBD1|TRBJ2-5|.
CASSFGTGAGETQYF
TGTGCCAGCAGCTTTGGGACAGGGGCAGGAGAGACCCAGTACTTC
>TRBV27|.|TRBJ2-7|once
CASSLTGSSYEQYF
TGTGCCAGCAGTTTAACAGGGTCCTCTTACGAGCAGTACTTC
>TRBV7-2|TRBD1|TRBJ1-4|.
CASRGTGGRLFF
TGTGCCAGCAGGGGGACAGGGGGCCGACTGTTTTTT
>TRBV6-9|.|TRBJ2-7|few
CASTYRTYEQYF
TGTGCCAGCACTTACAGGACCTACGAGCAGTACTTC
>TRBV5-5|.|TRBJ2-7|.
CASSPRPTWSEQYF
TGTGCCAGCAGCCCCAGACCGACCTGGAGCGAGCAGTACTTC
>TRBV6-1|.|TRBJ1-3|.
CATLQGIGSGNTIYF
TGTGCCACCCTCCAGGGTATCGGCTCTGGAAACACCATATATTTT
>TRBV5-6|TRBD1|TRBJ1-2|.
CASSFETGMKANYGYTF
TGTGCCAGCAGCTTTGAGACAGGGATGAAGGCGAACTATGGCTACACCTTC
>TRBV5-1|.|TRBJ1-2|.
CASRRTVTGGYGYTF
TGCGCCAGCAGAAGGACAGTAACAGGAGGCTATGGCTACACCTTC
>TRBV29-1|TRBD2|TRBJ2-7|.
CSVVAVGLAGDEQYF
TGCAGCGTTGTTGCGGTTGGGCTAGCGGGAGACGAGCAGTACTTC
>TRBV7-8|.|TRBJ1-5|.
CASSSIPIFPGSFRNQPQHF
TGTGCCAGCAGCTCTATACCCATATTCCCGGGGAGTTTCCGCAATCAGCCCCAGCATTTT
>TRBV7-2|.|TRBJ1-2|few
CASSLGAFLNYGYTF
TGTGCCAGCAGCTTAGGCGCCTTTTTGAACTATGGCTACACCTTC
>TRBV15|TRBD2|TRBJ2-5|.
CATSRDILAGEETQYF
TGTGCCACCAGCAGAGATATTCTAGCGGGGGAAGAGACCCAGTACTTC
>TRBV7-7|TRBD1|TRBJ1-3|.
CASSLGSKGAAGNTIYF
TGTGCTAGCAGCTTAGGCAGTAAGGGGGCAGCTGGAAACACCATATATTTT
>TRBV5-1|.|TRBJ1-2|.
CARSGSGYTF
TGCGCCAGGTCCGGTTCTGGCTACACCTTC
>TRBV25-1|TRBD2|TRBJ2-7|few
CASSGGGTYEQYF
TGTGCCAGCAGCGGGGGGGGAACCTACGAGCAGTACTTC
>TRBV5-4|.|TRBJ2-7|.
CASSLPQSGVYEQYF
TGTGCCAGCAGCTTGCCCCAGTCGGGAGTCTACGAGCAGTACTTC
>TRBV15|.|TRBJ2-6|few
CATSRENSGANVLTF
TGTGCCACCAGCAGGGAGAACTCTGGGGCCAACGTCCTGACTTTC
>TRBV4-2|.|TRBJ2-7|.
CASSPTEKRYEQYF
TGTGCCAGCAGCCCCACCGAGAAGCGCTACGAGCAGTACTTC
>TRBV5-1|.|TRBJ1-1|.
CASTIGAPNTEAFF
TGCGCCAGCACCATTGGGGCACCGAACACTGAAGCTTTCTTT
>TRBV30|.|TRBJ2-6|few
CACRAISGANVLTF
TGTGCCTGCCGAGCGATCTCTGGGGCCAACGTCCTGACTTTC
>TRBV4-2|.|TRBJ2-7|few
CASSQSRGSSYEQYF
TGTGCCAGCAGCCAGTCTCGCGGTAGCTCCTACGAGCAGTACTTC
>TRBV28|.|TRBJ2-7|.
CASTPPDNVPYEQYF
TGTGCCAGCACCCCCCCGGACAACGTTCCCTACGAGCAGTACTTC
>TRBV2|TRBD1|TRBJ2-5|.
CASSERGRRQETQYF
TGTGCCAGCAGTGAAAGGGGGCGTCGGCAAGAGACCCAGTACTTC
>TRBV7-2|.|TRBJ1-2|.
CASSADGNYGYTF
TGTGCCAGCAGCGCCGACGGGAACTATGGCTACACCTTC
>TRBV4-1|TRBD2|TRBJ2-3|.
CASSLSGRSDTQYF
TGCGCCAGCAGCCTGAGCGGGAGATCCGATACGCAGTATTTT
>TRBV28|TRBD2|TRBJ2-7|.
CASSPGGGGEQYF
TGTGCCAGCAGTCCCGGGGGGGGAGGCGAGCAGTACTTC
>TRBV11-2|.|TRBJ1-1|.
CASSLSPGMNTEAFF
TGTGCCAGCAGCTTGAGCCCGGGGATGAACACTGAAGCTTTCTTT
>TRBV29-1|TRBD1|TRBJ2-1|.
CSVEGTGEVNEQFF
TGCAGCGTTGAGGGGACAGGGGAGGTCAATGAGCAGTTCTTC
>TRBV6-1|TRBD1|TRBJ2-5|few
CASTKGAGQQETQYF
TGTGCCAGCACCAAGGGGGCAGGGCAACAAGAGACCCAGTACTTC
>TRBV7-2|TRBD1|TRBJ1-1|.
CASSLWAGGKNTEAFF
TGTGCCAGCAGCTTATGGGCAGGGGGGAAAAACACTGAAGCTTTCTTT
>TRBV19|TRBD1|TRBJ1-1|.
CASSYRGLTEAFF
TGTGCCAGTAGTTACAGGGGGCTAACTGAAGCTTTCTTT
>TRBV28|TRBD1|TRBJ2-7|.
CASSPYRGPYEQYF
TGTGCCAGCAGTCCCTACAGGGGGCCCTACGAGCAGTACTTC
>TRBV28|.|TRBJ2-7|.
CASSRPDRLYEQYF
TGTGCCAGCAGTCGCCCCGACAGGCTCTACGAGCAGTACTTC
>TRBV7-2|TRBD1|TRBJ1-1|.
CASSRDRGRRNTEAFF
TGTGCCAGCAGTCGGGACAGGGGGCGAAGGAACACTGAAGCTTTCTTT
>TRBV13|.|TRBJ2-7|.
CASSLGPSNVEQYF
TGTGCCAGCAGCTTAGGGCCTAGTAATGTCGAGCAGTACTTC
>TRBV29-1|TRBD1|TRBJ1-4|few
CSAAGGQFNEKLFF
TGCAGCGCCGCAGGGGGACAGTTTAATGAAAAACTGTTTTTT
>TRBV9|TRBD2|TRBJ2-5|.
CASSAHTGTSRETQYF
TGTGCCAGCAGCGCCCACACCGGGACTAGTCGAGAGACCCAGTACTTC
>TRBV19|TRBD1|TRBJ2-5|.
CASSRDRGRYGETQYF
TGTGCCAGTAGTAGAGACAGGGGTCGGTACGGGGAGACCCAGTACTTC
>TRBV5-1|.|TRBJ1-6|.
CASRRSGDNSPLHF
TGCGCCAGCCGCAGATCAGGGGATAATTCACCCCTCCACTTT
>TRBV7-9|TRBD1|TRBJ1-2|.
CASTVIEGAGGYTF
TGTGCCAGTACCGTTATCGAGGGGGCAGGGGGCTACACCTTC
>TRBV9|.|TRBJ2-3|.
CASRGSTDTQYF
TGTGCCAGCCGGGGGAGCACAGATACGCAGTATTTT
>TRBV7-3|.|TRBJ2-3|.
CASSFLALSTDTQYF
TGTGCCAGCAGCTTTCTAGCGCTTAGCACAGATACGCAGTATTTT
>TRBV28|.|TRBJ1-2|.
CASSSPPGGYTF
TGTGCCAGCAGTTCCCCCCCGGGGGGCTACACCTTC
>TRBV6-1|.|TRBJ2-7|few
CASSEGQFYEQYF
TGTGCCAGCAGTGAAGGGCAGTTCTACGAGCAGTACTTC
>TRBV5-5|.|TRBJ1-4|once
CASSYTGSNEKLFF
TGTGCCAGCAGCTACACAGGGTCTAATGAAAAACTGTTTTTT
>TRBV7-6|.|TRBJ2-1|.
CASSPAGREQFF
TGTGCCAGCAGCCCGGCCGGCAGGGAGCAGTTCTTC
>TRBV6-1|.|TRBJ2-2|.
CASRGGRVSTGELFF
TGTGCCAGCAGAGGGGGACGAGTCAGCACCGGGGAGCTGTTTTTT
>TRBV29-1|TRBD1|TRBJ2-7|.
CSVSLGQAYEQYF
TGCAGCGTTAGTTTGGGACAGGCCTACGAGCAGTACTTC
>TRBV28|.|TRBJ1-1|.
CASSFLDFREAFF
TGTGCCAGCAGTTTTTTGGACTTTCGCGAAGCTTTCTTT